The 4 T cell receptor beta chains in this list originate from one sample, sequenced in a study of shared clonotypes between healthy human individuals. The data were produced by immunoSEQ multiplex PCR, yet TCRdb's version contains in-frame clones alone and is incomplete. The sample holds over a million clones, around four fifths seen once. Sequencing was carried out using memory CD4+ T cells sorted from blood. Subset described: CD45RA-negative fraction. The origin of the receptors is a man between 18 and 35 years old in good health.

The chain uses TRBV14 and TRBJ2-5; 10 bases map to TRBD1. CDR3 length: 18 residues. V gave up 6 bases and J gave up 4 bases; unmatched junction bases: 17. Germline-derived CDR1 and CDR2 are SGHDN and FVKESK. The CDR3 spells CASSQFTGTGVKAETQYF. In DNA form, the CDR3 reads TGTGCCAGCAGTCAATTCACTGGGACAGGGGTGAAGGCAGAGACCCAGTACTTC.

As concerns this clone: A far larger clone differs by one base, so this is likely a read error. The rearrangement joins TRBV30 to TRBJ1-2, with 12 bases that match TRBD1. Germline loops: CDR1 GTSNPN, CDR2 SVGIG (reference sequence). CDR3 length: 16 residues. After removal of 2 bases from V and 2 bases from J, the junction contained 6 bases not matched to a gene. CDR3 in DNA: TGTGCCTGGAGTTCCCCCGGGACAGGGGGCAACTATGGCTACACCTTC. Protein product: CAWSSPGTGGNYGYTF. Drawing the rest from reference TRBV30 and TRBJ1-2, the complete variable domain is SQTIHQWPATLVQPVGSPLSLECTVEGTSNPNLYWYRQAAGRGLQLLFYSVGIGQISSEVPQNLSASRPQDRQFILSSKKLLLSDSGFYLCAWSSPGTGGNYGYTFGSGTRLTVV.

This clone was counted only a few times. This chain uses TRBV10-3 with TRBJ1-6; 9 bases match TRBD1. Per the germline V gene, CDR1 is ENHRY and CDR2 is SYGVKD. This CDR3 has 14 residues. V lost 4 bases, J lost 7 bases, and 2 bases stayed unmatched. The CDR3 DNA sequence: TGTGCCATCAGTGGGACAGGGGCAAATTCACCCCTCCACTTT. Its protein is CAISGTGANSPLHF.

The CDR3 here is CASSVGTSGGAAETQYF. CDR3 sequence (DNA): TGTGCCAGCAGCGTAGGGACTAGCGGGGGGGCCGCGGAGACCCAGTACTTC. The chain carries TRBV9 and TRBJ2-5; 15 nucleotides line up with TRBD2. The germline gives CDR1 SGDLS, CDR2 YYNGEE. The V segment lost 0 bases and the J segment 5 bases; nucleotides outside the gene matches: 5. The CDR3 runs 17 residues.